This T cell receptor (beta chain) was sequenced for a study of T cells in Graves' hyperthyroidism and ophthalmopathy. The CDR3 sequence is 12 residues long. Trimming pared 3 bases from V and 5 bases from J, leaving 8 bases between. Germline V gives CDR1 SGHTA, CDR2 FQGNSA. The source material, RNA transcripts, was used to amplify TCR beta CDR3 regions. The primer set for the first-round RT-PCR of the TCR CDR3 was HTBI. TCRdb re-called the multiplex PCR reads with MiXCR, one entry per CDR3 protein. The data show hundreds of thousands of distinct CDR3 sequences, with roughly 15% seen just once and around 13% held by the top ten.

V usage is TRBV7-2 and J usage is TRBJ2-7; a weak D match, TRBD1 (6 bases). This receptor was obtained from a woman aged 45 to 65 with Graves' ophthalmopathy. The source material was blood. DNA for the CDR3: TGTGCCAGCAGCTTCACAGGGAACGAGCAGTACTTC. Translation: CASSFTGNEQYF.